Listed here are 14 T cell receptor beta chains from one sample, sequenced in a study of Ad26.COV2.S vaccination and SARS-CoV-2 variants. Some clones are missing from TCRdb's copy, which holds only in-frame ones; the method was immunoSEQ multiplex PCR. The repertoire holds about 350,000 clones, with approximately 86% as singletons. Treatment denoted: approximately 18 received Ad26.COV2.S at low or high dose, single or two shots; 5 received placebo; per-sample allocation not given. Sampling was done on day 63 after the first vaccine or placebo injection. Source: peripheral blood, taken in a trial of Ad26.COV2.S vaccine versus placebo. These TCRs come from a person between 18 and 65 years old who received the Ad26.COV2.S COVID-19 vaccine or a placebo.

The chain joins TRBV6-2 or TRBV6-3 to TRBJ2-2, with a weak D call TRBD1 (5 bases). The V end lost 4 bases, the J end lost 4 bases, and 7 bases lay between the germline ends. This CDR3 is 13 amino acids long. Germline-derived CDR1 and CDR2 are MNHEY and SVGEGT. The CDR3 DNA follows: TGTGCCAGCAGTTTCCAGGGCACCGGGGAGCTGTTTTTT. This sequence encodes CASSFQGTGELFF.

The chain carries TRBV4-1 and TRBJ2-6, with D uncertain. This CDR3 has 14 residues. The V gene lost 4 bases and the J gene lost 4 bases, with 8 bases spanning the gap. CDR1 is MGHRA and CDR2 is YSYEKL in the germline V gene. The CDR3 region is CASSLVPGANVLTF. DNA of the CDR3: TGCGCCAGCAGCCTAGTGCCCGGGGCCAACGTCCTGACTTTC.

This clone was detected once. V gene TRBV24-1 combines with J gene TRBJ2-1; tentative D call: TRBD2 (6 bases). V dropped 4 bases and J dropped 7 bases, with 16 bases sitting between them. The CDR3 is made up of 15 amino acids. The germline CDR1 and CDR2 sequences are KGHDR and SFDVKD. The DNA of the CDR3 is TGTGCCACCAGTGACCCCGGGACTCCGGGAAATGAGCAGTTCTTC. It translates to CATSDPGTPGNEQFF.

The table lists this clone with a few counts. V gene TRBV7-2 combines with J gene TRBJ2-7, with 11 bases lining up with TRBD1. V trimming: 5 bases; J trimming: 6 bases; junction bases outside the gene matches: 12. The CDR3 is made up of 16 amino acids. The germline V gene encodes CDR1 SGHTA and CDR2 FQGNSA. The CDR3 DNA sequence: TGTGCCAGCAGCCGCACCCCAGGACAGGGGGCAAGCGAGCAGTACTTC. Translating it yields CASSRTPGQGASEQYF.

V is TRBV27 and J is TRBJ2-1, with TRBD1 matching 8 bases. This CDR3 region has 15 residues. Trimming took 2 bases from V and 5 from J; bases not matched to a gene: 5. Per the germline V gene, CDR1 is MNHEY and CDR2 is SMNVEV (reference sequence). The CDR3 nucleotides are TGTGCCAGCAGTTTAGGACAGGGACTGAACAATGAGCAGTTCTTC. Residues: CASSLGQGLNNEQFF.

The chain recombines TRBV5-6 with TRBJ1-1; weak D call: TRBD1 (6 bases). V lost 4 bases, J lost 0 bases, and 10 bases lay in between. The V gene's germline CDR1 is SGHDT and CDR2 YYEEEE. The CDR3 has 14 residues. The chain's CDR3 is CASSTQGVNTEAFF. The DNA for the CDR3 is TGTGCCAGCAGCACACAGGGAGTGAACACTGAAGCTTTCTTT.

V usage is TRBV10-2 and J usage is TRBJ1-1; tentative D call: TRBD1 (5 bases). V lost 4 bases and J lost 1, with 10 bases in between. CDR3 length: 14 residues. Looked up from germline, CDR1 is WSHSY and CDR2 is SAAADI. CDR3 residues: CASSAGGSNTEAFF. The DNA for the CDR3 is TGCGCCAGCAGTGCCGGGGGATCGAACACTGAAGCTTTCTTT.

The chain has TRBV9 and TRBJ1-1, with 8 bases matching TRBD1. V lost 0 bases to trimming and J lost 8 bases; unmatched junction nucleotides: 3. The CDR3 covers 13 residues. CDR1 is SGDLS, CDR2 YYNGEE, per germline. CDR3 nucleotides: TGTGCCAGCAGCGTAGGACAGGGGTCAGAAGCTTTCTTT. This codes for CASSVGQGSEAFF.

The chain couples TRBV6-2 or TRBV6-3 to TRBJ2-2; 12 nucleotides line up with TRBD2. This CDR3 has 18 amino acids. Germline V gives CDR1 MNHEY, CDR2 SVGEGT. J was trimmed by 2 bases and V by 6 bases; bases with no gene match: 10. The CDR3 sequence is CASSRLLLAGGNTGELFF. For the CDR3, the DNA is TGTGCCAGCAGCCGACTTCTACTAGCGGGGGGAAACACCGGGGAGCTGTTTTTT.

The chain couples TRBV5-1 to TRBJ2-5, with D perhaps TRBD1 (6 bases). Trimming took 4 bases from V and 2 from J, leaving 12 bases between them. The CDR3 is 14 amino acids. Germline V gene sequence: CDR1 SGHRS, CDR2 YFSETQ. DNA of the CDR3: TGCGCCAGCAGCCCAGGACAGCCACAAGAGACCCAGTACTTC. Encoded protein: CASSPGQPQETQYF. The full variable domain, in which reference TRBV5-1 and TRBJ2-5 provide the parts outside the CDR3, is KAGVTQTPRYLIKTRGQQVTLSCSPISGHRSVSWYQQTPGQGLQFLFEYFSETQRNKGNFPGRFSGRQFSNSRSEMNVSTLELGDSALYLCASSPGQPQETQYFGPGTRLLVL.

The rearrangement links TRBV4-3 to TRBJ2-3; perhaps TRBD1 as D (6 bases). The CDR3 loop spans 15 amino acids. The V end lost 0 bases, the J end lost 4 bases, and 11 bases lay between the germline ends. Germline CDR1 and CDR2: LGHNA and YSLEER. Here the CDR3 DNA reads TGCGCCAGCAGCCAAGACCGTACAGGGTCAGATACGCAGTATTTT. It specifies CASSQDRTGSDTQYF.

J is TRBJ2-2 and V is TRBV19; the D gene is possibly TRBD2 (6 bases). Germline V lookup: CDR1 LNHDA, CDR2 SQIVND (reference sequence). The CDR3 sequence is 16 residues long. V dropped 8 bases and J dropped 7 bases, with 23 bases sitting between them. DNA of the CDR3: TGTGCCAGTGAGCCCCGGGGGACTCAGCTTTTCGGGGAGCTGTTTTTT. This gives the protein CASEPRGTQLFGELFF. Drawing the rest from reference TRBV19 and TRBJ2-2, the complete variable domain is DGGITQSPKYLFRKEGQNVTLSCEQNLNHDAMYWYRQDPGQGLRLIYYSQIVNDFQKGDIAEGYSVSREKKESFPLTVTSAQKNPTAFYLCASEPRGTQLFGELFFGEGSRLTVL.

This clone appeared once. The chain is built from TRBV28 and TRBJ1-4; no reliable D call. Germline lookup yields CDR1 MDHEN and CDR2 SYDVKM. This CDR3 is 14 amino acids long. The V end was cut by 3 bases, the J end by 5 bases, with 10 bases between. The chain's CDR3 is CASSFGSINEKLFF. CDR3 bases: TGTGCCAGCAGTTTTGGCAGTATCAATGAAAAACTGTTTTTT.

This chain joins TRBV12-3 or TRBV12-4 and TRBJ2-5; D perhaps matches TRBD1 (7 bases). The CDR3 consists of 12 residues. V lost 10 bases, J lost 5 bases, and 14 bases lay in between. CDR3 sequence reads: CAINQGGETQYF. The CDR3 region has the DNA TGTGCCATCAATCAGGGGGGCGAGACCCAGTACTTC.